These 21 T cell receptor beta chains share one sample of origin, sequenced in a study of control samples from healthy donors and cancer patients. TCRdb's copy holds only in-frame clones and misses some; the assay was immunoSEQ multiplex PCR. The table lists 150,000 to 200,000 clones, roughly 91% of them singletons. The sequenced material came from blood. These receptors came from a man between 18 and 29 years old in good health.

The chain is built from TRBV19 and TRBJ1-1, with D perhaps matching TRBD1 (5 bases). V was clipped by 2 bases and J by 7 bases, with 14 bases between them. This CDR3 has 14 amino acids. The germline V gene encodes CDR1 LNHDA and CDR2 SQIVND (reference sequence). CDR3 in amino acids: CASSIIGGVDEAFF. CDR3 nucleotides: TGTGCCAGTAGTATAATAGGAGGGGTCGATGAAGCTTTCTTT.

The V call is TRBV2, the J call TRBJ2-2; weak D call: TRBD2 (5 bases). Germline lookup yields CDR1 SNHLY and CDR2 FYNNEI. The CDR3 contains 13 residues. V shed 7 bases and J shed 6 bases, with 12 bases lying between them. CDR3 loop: CASIDTGSGELFF. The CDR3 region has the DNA TGTGCCAGCATTGATACGGGGTCCGGGGAGCTGTTTTTT.

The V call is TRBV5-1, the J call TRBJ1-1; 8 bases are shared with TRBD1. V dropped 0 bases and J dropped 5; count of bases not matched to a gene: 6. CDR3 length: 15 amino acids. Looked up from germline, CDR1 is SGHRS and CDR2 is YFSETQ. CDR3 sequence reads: CASSLVQGALTEAFF. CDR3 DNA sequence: TGCGCCAGCAGCTTGGTCCAGGGGGCTCTAACTGAAGCTTTCTTT.

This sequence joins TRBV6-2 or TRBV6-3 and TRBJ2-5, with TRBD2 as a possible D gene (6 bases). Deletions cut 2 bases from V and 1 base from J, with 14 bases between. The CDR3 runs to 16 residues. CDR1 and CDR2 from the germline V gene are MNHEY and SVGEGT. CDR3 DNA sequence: TGTGCCAGCAGTTACCTGGTCGGGGACTTCCAAGAGACCCAGTACTTC. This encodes CASSYLVGDFQETQYF.

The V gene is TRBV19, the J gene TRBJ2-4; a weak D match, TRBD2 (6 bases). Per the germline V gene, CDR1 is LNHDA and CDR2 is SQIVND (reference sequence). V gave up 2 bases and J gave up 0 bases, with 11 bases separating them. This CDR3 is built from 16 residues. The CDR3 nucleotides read TGTGCCAGTAGTATACTCGGGGGTGCAGCCAAAAACATTCAGTACTTC. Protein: CASSILGGAAKNIQYF.

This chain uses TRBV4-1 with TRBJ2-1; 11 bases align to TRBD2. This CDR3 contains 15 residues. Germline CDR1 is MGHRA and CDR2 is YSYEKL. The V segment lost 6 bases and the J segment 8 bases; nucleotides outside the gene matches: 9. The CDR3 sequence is CASSRLAGSRDEQFF. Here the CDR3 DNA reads TGCGCCAGCAGTCGACTAGCGGGGAGCCGGGATGAGCAGTTCTTC.

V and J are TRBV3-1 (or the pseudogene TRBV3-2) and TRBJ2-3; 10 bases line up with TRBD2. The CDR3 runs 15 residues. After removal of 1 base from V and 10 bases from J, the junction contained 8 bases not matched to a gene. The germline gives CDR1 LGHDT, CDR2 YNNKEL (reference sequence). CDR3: CASSQGTSGLQPQYF. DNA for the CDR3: TGTGCCAGCAGCCAAGGGACTAGCGGCCTCCAGCCGCAGTATTTT.

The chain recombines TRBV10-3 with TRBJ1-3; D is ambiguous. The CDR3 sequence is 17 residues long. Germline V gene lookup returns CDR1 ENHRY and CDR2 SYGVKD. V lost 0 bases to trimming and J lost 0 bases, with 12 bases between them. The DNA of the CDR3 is TGTGCCATCAGTGAGTCGAATTTGGGGAGCTCTGGAAACACCATATATTTT. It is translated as CAISESNLGSSGNTIYF.

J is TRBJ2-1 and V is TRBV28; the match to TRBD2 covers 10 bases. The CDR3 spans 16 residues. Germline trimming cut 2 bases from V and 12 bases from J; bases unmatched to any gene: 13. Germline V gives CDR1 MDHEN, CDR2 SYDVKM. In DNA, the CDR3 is TGTGCCAGCAGTTTACTCGCTAGCGGGGGCTCCTACGGGCAGTTCTTC. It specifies CASSLLASGGSYGQFF.

Written as DNA, the CDR3 is TGTGCCATCAGTGACTGGACAGGGGGCAATTCACCCCTCCACTTT. Protein: CAISDWTGGNSPLHF. The chain has TRBV10-3 and TRBJ1-6, with TRBD1 matching over 11 bases. This CDR3 has 15 amino acids. Germline V gives CDR1 ENHRY, CDR2 SYGVKD. J lost 7 bases, V lost 3 bases, and 2 bases had no gene match.

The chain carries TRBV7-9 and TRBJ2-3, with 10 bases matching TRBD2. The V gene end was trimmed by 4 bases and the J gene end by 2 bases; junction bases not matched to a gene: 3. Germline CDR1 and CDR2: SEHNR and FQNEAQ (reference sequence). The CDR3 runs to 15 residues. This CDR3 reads CASSSTSGATDTQYF. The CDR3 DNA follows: TGTGCCAGCAGCTCAACTAGCGGGGCCACAGATACGCAGTATTTT. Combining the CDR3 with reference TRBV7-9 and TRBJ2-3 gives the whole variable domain DTGVSQNPRHKITKRGQNVTFRCDPISEHNRLYWYRQTLGQGPEFLTYFQNEAQLEKSRLLSDRFSAERPKGSFSTLEIQRTEQGDSAMYLCASSSTSGATDTQYFGPGTRLTVL.

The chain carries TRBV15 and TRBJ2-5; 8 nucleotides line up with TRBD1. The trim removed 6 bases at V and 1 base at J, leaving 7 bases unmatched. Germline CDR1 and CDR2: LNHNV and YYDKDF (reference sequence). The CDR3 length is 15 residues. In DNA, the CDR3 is TGTGCCACCAGGAACGGAGGGACAGGCCAAGAGACCCAGTACTTC. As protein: CATRNGGTGQETQYF.

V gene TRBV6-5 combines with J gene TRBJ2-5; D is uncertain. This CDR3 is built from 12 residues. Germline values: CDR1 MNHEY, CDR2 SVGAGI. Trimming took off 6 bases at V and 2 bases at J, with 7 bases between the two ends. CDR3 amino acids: CASRDGQETQYF. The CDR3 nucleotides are TGTGCCAGCAGGGACGGACAAGAGACCCAGTACTTC.

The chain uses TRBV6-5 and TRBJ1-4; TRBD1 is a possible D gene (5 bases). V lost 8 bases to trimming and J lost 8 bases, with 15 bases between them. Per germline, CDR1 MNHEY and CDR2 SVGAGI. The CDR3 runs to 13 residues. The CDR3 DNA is TGTGCCAGCTTGGGGCAGGTTATGGAAAAACTGTTTTTT. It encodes CASLGQVMEKLFF.

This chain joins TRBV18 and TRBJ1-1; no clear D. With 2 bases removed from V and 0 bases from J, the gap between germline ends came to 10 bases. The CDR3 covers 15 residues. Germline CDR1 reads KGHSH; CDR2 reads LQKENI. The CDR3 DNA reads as TGTGCCAGCTCACCAAGCGAAACAGTGAACACTGAAGCTTTCTTT. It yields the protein CASSPSETVNTEAFF.

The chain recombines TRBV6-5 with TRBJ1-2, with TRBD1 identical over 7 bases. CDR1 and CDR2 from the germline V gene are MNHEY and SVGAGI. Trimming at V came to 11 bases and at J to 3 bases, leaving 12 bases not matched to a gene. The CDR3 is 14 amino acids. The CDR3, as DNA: TGTGCCTGTTATTCGGGACAGAGGTACTATGGCTACACCTTC. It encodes CACYSGQRYYGYTF.

The DNA for the CDR3 is TGCGCCAGCAGCCCTCAGTTCCTTAACTATGGCTACACCTTC. Translating it yields CASSPQFLNYGYTF. This chain links TRBV4-1 with TRBJ1-2; D is unresolved. Germline V lookup: CDR1 MGHRA, CDR2 YSYEKL. With 4 bases removed from V and 1 base from J, the gap between germline ends came to 10 bases. The CDR3 loop spans 14 amino acids.

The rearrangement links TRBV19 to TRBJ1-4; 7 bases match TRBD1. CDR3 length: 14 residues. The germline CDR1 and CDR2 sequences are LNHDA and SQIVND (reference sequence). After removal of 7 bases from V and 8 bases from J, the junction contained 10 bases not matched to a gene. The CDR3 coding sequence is TGTGCCAGTAAAGGCGGGACAGAGATGGAAAAACTGTTTTTT. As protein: CASKGGTEMEKLFF.

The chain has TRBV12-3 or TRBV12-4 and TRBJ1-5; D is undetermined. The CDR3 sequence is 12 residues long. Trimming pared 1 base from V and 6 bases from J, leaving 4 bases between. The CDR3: CASSLEGQPQHF. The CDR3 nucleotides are TGTGCCAGCAGTTTAGAGGGTCAGCCCCAGCATTTT.

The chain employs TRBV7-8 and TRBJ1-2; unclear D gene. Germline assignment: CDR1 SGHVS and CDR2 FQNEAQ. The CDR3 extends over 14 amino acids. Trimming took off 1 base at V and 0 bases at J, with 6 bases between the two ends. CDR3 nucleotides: TGTGCCAGCAGCTTAGAACGTTCTAACTATGGCTACACCTTC. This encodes CASSLERSNYGYTF. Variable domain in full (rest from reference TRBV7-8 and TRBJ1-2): GAGVSQSPRYKVAKRGQDVALRCDPISGHVSLFWYQQALGQGPEFLTYFQNEAQLDKSGLPSDRFFAERPEGSVSTLKIQRTQQEDSAVYLCASSLERSNYGYTFGSGTRLTVV.

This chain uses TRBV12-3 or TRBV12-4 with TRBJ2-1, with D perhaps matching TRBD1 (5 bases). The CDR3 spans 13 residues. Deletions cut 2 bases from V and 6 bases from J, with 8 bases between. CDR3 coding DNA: TGTGCCAGCAGTTTATTAAGGGGCAATGAGCAGTTCTTC. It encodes CASSLLRGNEQFF.